This paragraph covers one TCR beta chain sequence. Trimming took 5 bases from V and 5 from J, leaving 6 bases between them. The CDR3 runs to 10 residues. From germline, CDR1 is SQVTM and CDR2 ANQGSEA. The data derive from a study of blood T cell repertoires in COVID-19. The wider study: COVID-19 samples from acute and convalescent phases originated in the United States, Italy and Spain. The analysed material was cDNA or gDNA that came from T cells, B-cell-depleted T cells, or PBMCs.

Original data processing: Amplified reference gene primers provided the basis for estimating nucleated cell counts. Only in-frame clones appear in the TCRdb table, and some are missing; sequencing was by immunoSEQ multiplex PCR. D and trimming were read from the DNA, whereas the V and J calls and clone size are those reported in that table. The sample lists approximately 75,000 clones, approximately 90% occurring once. The chain couples TRBV29-1 to TRBJ2-5; the D is unclear. The sequence derives from a human donor in a cohort sampled during active COVID-19. The sequencing input was peripheral blood. The CDR3 DNA sequence: TGCAGCGTTCCCAGTGAGACCCAGTACTTC. This sequence encodes CSVPSETQYF.